The present TCR beta chain was sequenced within a study of CD8 T cells in ankylosing spondylitis. This CDR3 is built from 17 residues. V lost 2 bases and J 1 base, leaving 20 bases between the germline ends. CDR1 is DFQATT, CDR2 SNEGSKA, per germline (reference sequence). Quantitative molecular-barcoded 5'-RACE generated the TCR beta libraries. TCRdb used MiXCR to reprocess the 5' RACE reads, holding one entry per CDR3 protein. The sample has some 400,000 distinct CDR3 sequences; 20% to 25% are singletons. General observations from the study: Previously reported in reactive arthritis synovial fluid and blood were some of the motif variants. Disease-associated clones were CD8+ and fairly uncommon in peripheral blood. Blood from ankylosing spondylitis patients appeared to carry a characteristic roughly eight-variant TCR beta motif. Reportedly, disease-linked clones are significantly enriched in ankylosing spondylitis patients' matched synovial fluid.

Details on this clonotype: The antigen is undetermined.

The TCR was taken from a male donor with ankylosing spondylitis. The sequencing sample was made of blood, either unsorted or a sorted T cell fraction (not recorded which). The chain is built from TRBV20-1 and TRBJ1-1; D call uncertain. DNA of the CDR3: TGCAGTGCTAGAAGGATAGTCGGGGATTTCAGGAACACTGAAGCTTTCTTT. The encoded protein is CSARRIVGDFRNTEAFF.